The 3 T cell receptor beta chains listed next were all sequenced from one sample in a study of T cell responses to AZD1222 COVID-19 vaccine. Here immunoSEQ multiplex PCR was the method, and the copy in TCRdb shows in-frame clones only, minus some. The sample yields about 130,000 clones, 86% seen once. The sequences come from peripheral blood, collected on day 0 of AZD1222 vaccination. The receptor set was obtained from an adult in good health.

This clone appeared once. The chain employs TRBV2 and TRBJ2-1, with 12 positions matching TRBD2. This CDR3 contains 18 residues. The V and J ends lost 6 bases and 7 bases, in that order; junction bases with no gene match: 16. Germline V CDR1 and CDR2: SNHLY, FYNNEI. The CDR3 here is CASSPREGASGRANEQFF. CDR3 sequence (DNA): TGTGCCAGCAGCCCTCGGGAGGGAGCTAGCGGGAGGGCTAATGAGCAGTTCTTC.

The chain carries TRBV6-5 and TRBJ2-5; D gene unclear. Deletions cut 2 bases from V and 4 bases from J, with 8 bases between. The CDR3 runs to 13 residues. Germline CDR1 MNHEY, CDR2 SVGAGI. CDR3 DNA sequence: TGTGCCAGCAGTTACGTCGAATTAGAGACCCAGTACTTC. Translated, it gives CASSYVELETQYF.

The chain combines TRBV3-1 (or the pseudogene TRBV3-2) with TRBJ1-2, with a tentative D call TRBD1 (5 bases). Trimming cost V 0 bases and J 0 bases, with 5 bases left between them. CDR1 and CDR2 from the germline V gene are LGHDT and YNNKEL (reference sequence). The CDR3 covers 14 residues. The CDR3 region is CASSQDRANYGYTF. Here the CDR3 DNA reads TGTGCCAGCAGCCAAGACAGGGCTAACTATGGCTACACCTTC.